The clone carrying this T cell receptor (beta chain) appeared once. In the study's own analysis: For nucleated cells, counts were estimated from reference gene primer amplification. Sequenced by immunoSEQ multiplex PCR; TCRdb stores in-frame clones only, minus some. The V and J calls and clone size are taken from that table; D and trimming were inferred from the DNA. The sample includes 81,000 or so clones, about nine tenths seen only once; the top ten take more than 10%. The record originates from a study of blood T cell repertoires in COVID-19. Study summary: Donors in the United States, Italy and Spain gave samples during acute or convalescent COVID-19. The cDNA or gDNA used as material had been derived from T cells, B-cell-depleted T cells, or PBMCs.

V trimming: 3 bases; J trimming: 4 bases; junction bases outside the gene matches: 5. Germline V gives CDR1 KGHDR, CDR2 SFDVKD. The length of the CDR3 is 15 residues. The TCR comes from a man in his sixties or seventies with active or convalescent COVID-19. V gene TRBV24-1 combines with J gene TRBJ1-3; 7 bases are shared with TRBD1. Sequenced: peripheral blood. CDR3 residues: CATSDPNRGGNTIYF. The CDR3, as DNA: TGTGCCACCAGTGATCCCAACAGGGGAGGAAACACCATATATTTT.